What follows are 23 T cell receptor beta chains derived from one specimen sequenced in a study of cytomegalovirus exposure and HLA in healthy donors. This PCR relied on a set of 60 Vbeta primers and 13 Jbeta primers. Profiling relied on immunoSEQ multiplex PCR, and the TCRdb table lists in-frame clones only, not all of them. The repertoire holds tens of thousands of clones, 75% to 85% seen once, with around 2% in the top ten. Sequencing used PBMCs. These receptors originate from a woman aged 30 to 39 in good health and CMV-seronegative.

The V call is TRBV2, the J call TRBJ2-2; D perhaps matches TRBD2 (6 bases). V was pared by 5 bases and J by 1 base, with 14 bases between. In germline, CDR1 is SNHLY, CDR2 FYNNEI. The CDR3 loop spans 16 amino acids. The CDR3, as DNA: TGTGCCAGCAGTCAGAAACCAGCGGGGAACACCGGGGAGCTGTTTTTT. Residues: CASSQKPAGNTGELFF.

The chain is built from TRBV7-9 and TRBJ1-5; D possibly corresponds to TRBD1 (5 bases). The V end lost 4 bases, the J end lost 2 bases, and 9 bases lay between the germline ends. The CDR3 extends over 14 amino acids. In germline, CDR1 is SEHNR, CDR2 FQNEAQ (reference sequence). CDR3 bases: TGTGCCAGCAGCTCAGGGTCGGGCAATCAGCCCCAGCATTTT. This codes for CASSSGSGNQPQHF.

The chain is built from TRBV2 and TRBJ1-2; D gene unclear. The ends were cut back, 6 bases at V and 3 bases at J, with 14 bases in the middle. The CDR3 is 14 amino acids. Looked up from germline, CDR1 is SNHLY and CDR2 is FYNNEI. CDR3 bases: TGTGCCAGCAGGGGTGACCCCGGGGACTATGGCTACACCTTC. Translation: CASRGDPGDYGYTF.

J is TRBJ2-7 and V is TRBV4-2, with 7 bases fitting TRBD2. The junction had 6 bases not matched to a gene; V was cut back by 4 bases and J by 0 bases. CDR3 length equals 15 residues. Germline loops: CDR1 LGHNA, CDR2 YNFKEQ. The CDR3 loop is CASSLSGWSSYEQYF. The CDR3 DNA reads TGTGCCAGCAGCCTTAGCGGGTGGTCCTCCTACGAGCAGTACTTC.

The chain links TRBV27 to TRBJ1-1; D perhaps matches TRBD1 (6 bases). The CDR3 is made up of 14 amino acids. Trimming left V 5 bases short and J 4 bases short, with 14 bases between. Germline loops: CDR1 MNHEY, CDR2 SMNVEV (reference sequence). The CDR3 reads CASSLRGFSTEAFF. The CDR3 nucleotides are TGTGCCAGCAGTCTCAGGGGCTTTAGCACTGAAGCTTTCTTT.

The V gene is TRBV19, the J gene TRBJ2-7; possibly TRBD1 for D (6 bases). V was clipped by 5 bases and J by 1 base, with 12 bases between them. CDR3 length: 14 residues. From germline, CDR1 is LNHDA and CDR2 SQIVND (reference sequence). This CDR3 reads CASSQDSYSYEQYF. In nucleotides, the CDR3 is TGTGCCAGTAGTCAGGACAGTTATTCCTACGAGCAGTACTTC.

The CDR3 DNA follows: TGCGCCAGCACGAACAGGGAACTCGAGCGCACCGGGGAGCTGTTTTTT. This sequence encodes CASTNRELERTGELFF. The chain joins TRBV5-1 to TRBJ2-2, with D perhaps matching TRBD1 (6 bases). This CDR3 contains 16 residues. CDR1 is SGHRS, CDR2 YFSETQ, per germline. The V end was cut by 6 bases, the J end by 4 bases, with 19 bases between.

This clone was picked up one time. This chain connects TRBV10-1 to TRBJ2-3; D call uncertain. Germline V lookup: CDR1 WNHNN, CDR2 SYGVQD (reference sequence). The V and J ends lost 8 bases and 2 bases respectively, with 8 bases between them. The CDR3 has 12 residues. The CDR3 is CASGTTTDTQYF. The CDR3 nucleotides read TGCGCCAGCGGAACTACCACAGATACGCAGTATTTT.

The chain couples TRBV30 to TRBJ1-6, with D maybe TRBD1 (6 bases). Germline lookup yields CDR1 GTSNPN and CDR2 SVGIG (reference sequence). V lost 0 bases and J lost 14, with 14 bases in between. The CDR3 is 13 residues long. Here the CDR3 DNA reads TGTGCCTGGAGTGTACAGGGTGGGTGGTCCCTCCACTTT. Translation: CAWSVQGGWSLHF.

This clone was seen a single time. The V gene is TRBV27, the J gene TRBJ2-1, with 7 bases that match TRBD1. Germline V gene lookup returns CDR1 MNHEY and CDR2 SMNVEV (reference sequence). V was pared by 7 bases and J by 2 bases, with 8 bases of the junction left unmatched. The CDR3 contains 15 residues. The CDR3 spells CASKLETGTYNEQFF. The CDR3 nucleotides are TGTGCCAGCAAATTAGAGACAGGGACCTACAATGAGCAGTTCTTC.

CDR3 sequence (DNA): TGTGCCAGTAGTGCCGAAGGAGGGAATGAAAAACTGTTTTTT. Its protein product is CASSAEGGNEKLFF. V usage is TRBV19 and J usage is TRBJ1-4; unclear D gene. The germline V gene encodes CDR1 LNHDA and CDR2 SQIVND (reference sequence). Between the trimmed V and J ends, which lost 5 bases and 5 bases, there was a span of 12 bases. The CDR3 loop spans 14 amino acids.

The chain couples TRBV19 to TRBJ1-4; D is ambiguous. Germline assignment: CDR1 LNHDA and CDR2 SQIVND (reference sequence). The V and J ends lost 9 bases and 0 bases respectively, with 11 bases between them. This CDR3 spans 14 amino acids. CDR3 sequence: CASATQATNEKLFF. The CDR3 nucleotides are TGTGCCAGCGCCACTCAGGCAACTAATGAAAAACTGTTTTTT.

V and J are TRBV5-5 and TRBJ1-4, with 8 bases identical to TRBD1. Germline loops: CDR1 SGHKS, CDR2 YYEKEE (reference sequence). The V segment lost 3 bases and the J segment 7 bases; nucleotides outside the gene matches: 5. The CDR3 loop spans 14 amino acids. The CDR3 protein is CASSSGQGSEKLFF. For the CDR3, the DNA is TGTGCCAGCAGCTCCGGACAGGGAAGTGAAAAACTGTTTTTT.

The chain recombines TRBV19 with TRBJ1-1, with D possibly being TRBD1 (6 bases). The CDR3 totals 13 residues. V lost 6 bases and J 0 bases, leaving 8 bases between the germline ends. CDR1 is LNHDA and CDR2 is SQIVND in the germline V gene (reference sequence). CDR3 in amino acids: CASRQGLNTEAFF. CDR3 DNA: TGTGCCAGTAGACAGGGTTTGAACACTGAAGCTTTCTTT.

The CDR3 protein is CASSLDGGGVSYEQYF. CDR3 nucleotide sequence: TGCGCCAGCAGCTTGGACGGCGGGGGGGTCTCCTACGAGCAGTACTTC. V is TRBV5-1 and J is TRBJ2-7, with 9 bases lining up with TRBD2. The CDR3 is 16 amino acids. Losses at the gene ends were 0 bases for V and 0 bases for J; bases not matched to a gene: 4. The germline CDR1 and CDR2 sequences are SGHRS and YFSETQ.

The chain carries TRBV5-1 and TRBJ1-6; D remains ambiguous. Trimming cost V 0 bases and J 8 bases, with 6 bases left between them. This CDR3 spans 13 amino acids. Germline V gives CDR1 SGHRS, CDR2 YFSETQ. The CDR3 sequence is CASSLERDSPLHF. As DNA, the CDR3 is TGCGCCAGCAGCTTGGAGAGGGATTCACCCCTCCACTTT.

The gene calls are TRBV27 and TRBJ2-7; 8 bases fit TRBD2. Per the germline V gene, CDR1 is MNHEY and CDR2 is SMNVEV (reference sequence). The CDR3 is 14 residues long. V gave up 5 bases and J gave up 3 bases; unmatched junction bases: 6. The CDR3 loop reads CASSIAGRFYEQYF. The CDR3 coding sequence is TGTGCCAGCAGTATAGCGGGGCGTTTCTACGAGCAGTACTTC.

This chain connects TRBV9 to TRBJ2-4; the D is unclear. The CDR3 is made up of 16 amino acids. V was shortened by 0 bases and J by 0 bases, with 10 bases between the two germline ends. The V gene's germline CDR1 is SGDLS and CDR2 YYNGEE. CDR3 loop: CASSVGLRRAKNIQYF. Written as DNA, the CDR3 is TGTGCCAGCAGCGTAGGGTTGAGGCGAGCCAAAAACATTCAGTACTTC.

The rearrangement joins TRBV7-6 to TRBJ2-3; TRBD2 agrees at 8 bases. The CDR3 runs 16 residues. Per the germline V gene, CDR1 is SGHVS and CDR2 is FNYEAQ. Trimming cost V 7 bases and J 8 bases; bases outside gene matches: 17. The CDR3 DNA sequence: TGTGCCAGCACCCTCCGAATAGCGGGGAGCACAAGTACGCAGTATTTT. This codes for CASTLRIAGSTSTQYF.

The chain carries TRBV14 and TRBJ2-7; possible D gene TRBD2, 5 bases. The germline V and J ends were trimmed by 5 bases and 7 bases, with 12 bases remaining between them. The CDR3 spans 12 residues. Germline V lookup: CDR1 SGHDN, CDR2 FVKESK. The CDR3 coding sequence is TGTGCCAGCAGCTACCCCCCGGGGGAGCAGTACTTC. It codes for CASSYPPGEQYF.

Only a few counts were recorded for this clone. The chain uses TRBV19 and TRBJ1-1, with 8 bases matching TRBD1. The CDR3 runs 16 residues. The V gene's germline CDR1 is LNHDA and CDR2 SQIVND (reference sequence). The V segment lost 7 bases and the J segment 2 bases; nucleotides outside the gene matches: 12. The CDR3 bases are TGTGCCAGTACGAGGACAGGGACGAGGGTTAACACTGAAGCTTTCTTT. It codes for CASTRTGTRVNTEAFF. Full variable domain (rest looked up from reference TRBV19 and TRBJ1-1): DGGITQSPKYLFRKEGQNVTLSCEQNLNHDAMYWYRQDPGQGLRLIYYSQIVNDFQKGDIAEGYSVSREKKESFPLTVTSAQKNPTAFYLCASTRTGTRVNTEAFFGQGTRLTVV.

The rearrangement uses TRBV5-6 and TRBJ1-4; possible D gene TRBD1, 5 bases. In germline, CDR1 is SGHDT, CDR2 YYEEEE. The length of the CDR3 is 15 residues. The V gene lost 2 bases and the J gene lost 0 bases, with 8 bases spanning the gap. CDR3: CASSFTGATNEKLFF. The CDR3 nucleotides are TGTGCCAGCAGCTTTACAGGTGCAACTAATGAAAAACTGTTTTTT.

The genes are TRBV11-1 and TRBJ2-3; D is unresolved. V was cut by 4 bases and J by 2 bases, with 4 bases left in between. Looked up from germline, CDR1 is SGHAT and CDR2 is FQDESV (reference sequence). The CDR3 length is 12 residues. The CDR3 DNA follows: TGTGCCAGCAGCTCCCTCACAGATACGCAGTATTTT. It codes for CASSSLTDTQYF.